The 32 T cell receptor beta chains in this list originate from one sample, sequenced in a study of blood T cell repertoires in COVID-19. This table comes from immunoSEQ multiplex PCR, and its TCRdb copy is limited to in-frame clones, with some not included. The table records 250,000 or so clones, about 91% of them present only once. Sequencing was done on a sample of PBMCs or T cells enriched from blood (not recorded which). These receptors were collected from a human donor in a cohort exposed to, infected with or recovered from COVID-19 (not recorded which). The donor label of this sample is uncertain.

The V gene is TRBV27, the J gene TRBJ1-2; no firm D call. V dropped 4 bases and J dropped 3 bases, with 9 bases sitting between them. Per germline, CDR1 MNHEY and CDR2 SMNVEV (reference sequence). The CDR3 length is 13 residues. CDR3 sequence: CASSSPRDYGYTF. The CDR3 DNA sequence: TGTGCCAGCAGTTCCCCCCGGGACTATGGCTACACCTTC.

This chain uses TRBV6-2 or TRBV6-3 with TRBJ1-1; D might be TRBD1 (6 bases). This CDR3 contains 14 residues. V was cut by 5 bases and J by 3 bases, with 13 bases left in between. The germline gives CDR1 MNHEY, CDR2 SVGEGT. The chain's CDR3 is CASSLGGIDTEAFF. The CDR3 region has the DNA TGTGCCAGCAGTCTAGGGGGTATCGACACTGAAGCTTTCTTT.

This chain links TRBV6-5 with TRBJ2-7; TRBD1 might be the D (6 bases). Trimming removed 5 bases from V and 3 bases from J, with 17 bases in between. Germline V gives CDR1 MNHEY, CDR2 SVGAGI. The CDR3 loop spans 15 amino acids. As DNA, the CDR3 is TGTGCCAGCAGTCAAACCCCGGACAGCTTCTACGAGCAGTACTTC. Protein product: CASSQTPDSFYEQYF.

V usage is TRBV11-2 and J usage is TRBJ2-5; D unresolved. Germline CDR1 reads SGHAT; CDR2 reads FQNNGV. This CDR3 spans 18 amino acids. V lost 1 base and J lost 6, with 24 bases in between. CDR3 nucleotides: TGTGCCAGCAGCTTAGGGAGTCTGTCATCTGAAGGTGAGAAGACCCAGTACTTC. This encodes CASSLGSLSSEGEKTQYF.

The chain employs TRBV6-5 and TRBJ1-2; D not certain. Germline assignment: CDR1 MNHEY and CDR2 SVGAGI. V gave up 7 bases and J gave up 4 bases, with 16 bases separating them. The CDR3 covers 14 residues. The CDR3 reads CASMRVRSFYGYTF. The CDR3 nucleotides read TGTGCCAGCATGAGGGTCAGGAGTTTCTATGGCTACACCTTC.

This chain joins TRBV19 and TRBJ2-7; D may be TRBD2 (6 bases). The CDR3 length is 15 residues. CDR1 is LNHDA, CDR2 SQIVND, per germline (reference sequence). The germline V and J ends were trimmed by 3 bases and 1 base, with 13 bases remaining between them. CDR3 sequence (DNA): TGTGCCAGTAGTATTTCATGGGGGGTATCCTACGAGCAGTACTTC. Its protein is CASSISWGVSYEQYF.

The chain links TRBV13 to TRBJ2-5, with D perhaps matching TRBD2 (6 bases). The CDR3 consists of 16 residues. The V gene lost 0 bases and the J gene lost 4 bases, with 15 bases spanning the gap. CDR1 and CDR2 from the germline V gene are PRHDT and FYEKMQ (reference sequence). The CDR3 loop is CASSLGRGGEGETQYF. The CDR3 DNA follows: TGTGCCAGCAGCTTAGGGCGAGGCGGGGAAGGAGAGACCCAGTACTTC. The full variable domain, in which reference TRBV13 and TRBJ2-5 provide the parts outside the CDR3, is AAGVIQSPRHLIKEKRETATLKCYPIPRHDTVYWYQQGPGQDPQFLISFYEKMQSDKGSIPDRFSAQQFSDYHSELNMSSLELGDSALYFCASSLGRGGEGETQYFGPGTRLLVL.

J is TRBJ1-6 and V is TRBV2; D unclear. With 7 bases removed from V and 0 bases from J, the gap between germline ends came to 13 bases. The length of the CDR3 is 16 residues. Germline CDR1 and CDR2: SNHLY and FYNNEI. The CDR3: CASIFDKSSYNSPLHF. CDR3 bases: TGTGCCAGCATTTTCGACAAGAGCTCCTATAATTCACCCCTCCACTTT.

V is TRBV14 and J is TRBJ2-7; TRBD1 is a possible D gene (6 bases). Germline CDR1 SGHDN, CDR2 FVKESK. CDR3 size: 14 residues. Deletions cut 4 bases from V and 1 base from J, with 11 bases between. The CDR3 loop reads CASSPPGQSYEQYF. For the CDR3, the DNA is TGTGCCAGCAGCCCACCGGGACAATCCTACGAGCAGTACTTC.

The chain uses TRBV2 and TRBJ1-2; D perhaps matches TRBD1 (6 bases). The CDR3 sequence is 15 residues long. Trimming removed 0 bases at V and 5 bases at J, with 13 bases between. Germline CDR1 is SNHLY and CDR2 is FYNNEI. The CDR3 sequence is CASSEAQGLGYGYTF. Written as DNA, the CDR3 is TGTGCCAGCAGTGAAGCACAGGGCCTCGGGTATGGCTACACCTTC.

The J gene is TRBJ2-5, the V gene TRBV4-3, with TRBD2 matching over 8 bases. CDR1 and CDR2 from the germline V gene are LGHNA and YSLEER. This CDR3 comprises 16 residues. Trimming took 1 base from V and 5 from J; bases not matched to a gene: 9. The CDR3 DNA sequence: TGCGCCAGCAGCCAAGTAGTCGGGGGGGCCAGGGAGACCCAGTACTTC. Amino acids: CASSQVVGGARETQYF.

The chain carries TRBV7-9 and TRBJ1-6, with TRBD1 as a possible D gene (5 bases). V was shortened by 6 bases and J by 10 bases, with 16 bases between the two germline ends. Germline-derived CDR1 and CDR2 are SEHNR and FQNEAQ (reference sequence). CDR3 length: 14 amino acids. The chain's CDR3 is CASSFRRDYSPLHF. The CDR3 DNA reads TGTGCCAGCAGTTTCCGCAGGGATTACTCACCCCTCCACTTT.

The J gene is TRBJ2-7, the V gene TRBV5-1, with 9 bases fitting TRBD2. The V gene's germline CDR1 is SGHRS and CDR2 YFSETQ. V lost 6 bases to trimming and J lost 4 bases; unmatched junction nucleotides: 8. This CDR3 comprises 14 residues. The CDR3 DNA sequence: TGCGCCAGCACCATAGCGGGGGCCGGATACGAGCAGTACTTC. Protein product: CASTIAGAGYEQYF.

The rearrangement links TRBV19 to TRBJ1-2, with TRBD1 matching 7 bases. V lost 6 bases to trimming and J lost 6 bases; unmatched junction nucleotides: 10. Germline CDR1 and CDR2: LNHDA and SQIVND (reference sequence). This CDR3 has 14 amino acids. CDR3 in amino acids: CASRGQGTDNGYTF. The CDR3, as DNA: TGTGCCAGTAGGGGGCAGGGGACAGACAATGGCTACACCTTC.

The V and J genes are TRBV7-6 and TRBJ2-5; 9 nucleotides match TRBD1. V lost 4 bases to trimming and J lost 5 bases; unmatched junction nucleotides: 5. Germline V gives CDR1 SGHVS, CDR2 FNYEAQ. This CDR3 spans 14 amino acids. CDR3 sequence reads: CASSSGQGRETQYF. The CDR3 DNA follows: TGTGCCAGCAGCTCGGGACAGGGAAGGGAGACCCAGTACTTC.

The J gene is TRBJ2-7, the V gene TRBV18; D is unresolved. This CDR3 spans 15 amino acids. Deletions cut 4 bases from V and 5 bases from J, with 18 bases between. The V gene's germline CDR1 is KGHSH and CDR2 LQKENI. CDR3 sequence (DNA): TGTGCCAGCTCACACCCCCAACTATCTGGAGACGAGCAGTACTTC. Protein product: CASSHPQLSGDEQYF.

This chain connects TRBV9 to TRBJ1-1; maybe TRBD1 (5 bases). This CDR3 spans 14 amino acids. V was cut by 3 bases and J by 5 bases, with 14 bases left in between. CDR1 and CDR2 (germline): SGDLS, YYNGEE. The CDR3: CASSARGIRTEAFF. CDR3 DNA: TGTGCCAGCAGCGCTCGGGGGATTAGGACTGAAGCTTTCTTT.

The chain couples TRBV30 to TRBJ2-7; perhaps TRBD1 as D (5 bases). CDR3 length: 18 residues. Germline loops: CDR1 GTSNPN, CDR2 SVGIG (reference sequence). With 2 bases removed from V and 0 bases from J, the gap between germline ends came to 23 bases. Here the CDR3 reads CAWSPTSWGRADSYEQYF. In DNA form, the CDR3 reads TGTGCCTGGAGTCCGACCTCGTGGGGCAGGGCGGACTCCTACGAGCAGTACTTC.

The chain is built from TRBV4-1 and TRBJ1-1, with D possibly being TRBD1 (6 bases). Between the trimmed V and J ends, which lost 1 base and 0 bases, there was a span of 9 bases. The CDR3 has 15 residues. CDR1 MGHRA and CDR2 YSYEKL come from the germline V gene. The CDR3 coding sequence is TGCGCCAGCAGCCAAGCAGACAGGCTGAACACTGAAGCTTTCTTT. As protein: CASSQADRLNTEAFF.

In its sample, this clone was seen once. The gene calls are TRBV15 and TRBJ1-2; D is undetermined. The germline gives CDR1 LNHNV, CDR2 YYDKDF (reference sequence). The CDR3 totals 15 residues. Trimming removed 0 bases at V and 0 bases at J, with 8 bases between. The CDR3 sequence is CATSRDPPSNYGYTF. DNA for the CDR3: TGTGCCACCAGCAGAGATCCCCCTTCTAACTATGGCTACACCTTC.

This chain connects TRBV7-8 to TRBJ2-7; D is perhaps TRBD1 (6 bases). Germline V lookup: CDR1 SGHVS, CDR2 FQNEAQ. The CDR3 contains 15 residues. The germline V and J ends were trimmed by 5 bases and 0 bases, with 14 bases remaining between them. The DNA for the CDR3 is TGTGCCAGCAGCCCCTTGAGGGGGAGCTCCTACGAGCAGTACTTC. As protein: CASSPLRGSSYEQYF.

The chain joins TRBV19 to TRBJ1-4; 8 bases fit TRBD1. V was clipped by 5 bases and J by 6 bases; unmatched bases: 8. The CDR3 has 15 residues. Germline CDR1 reads LNHDA; CDR2 reads SQIVND (reference sequence). The CDR3 region has the DNA TGTGCCAGTAGTTCGGACAGGGCGGATTATGAAAAACTGTTTTTT. This translates into CASSSDRADYEKLFF. The entire variable domain, with the rest obtained from reference TRBV19 and TRBJ1-4, is as follows: DGGITQSPKYLFRKEGQNVTLSCEQNLNHDAMYWYRQDPGQGLRLIYYSQIVNDFQKGDIAEGYSVSREKKESFPLTVTSAQKNPTAFYLCASSSDRADYEKLFFGSGTQLSVL.

This clone was seen a single time. J is TRBJ2-7 and V is TRBV5-6; 8 bases fit TRBD2. CDR1 SGHDT and CDR2 YYEEEE come from the germline V gene. The CDR3 length is 15 residues. After removal of 4 bases from V and 2 bases from J, the junction contained 8 bases not matched to a gene. CDR3 nucleotide sequence: TGTGCCAGCAGCCCCCCGGGAGGGGGTACCTACGAGCAGTACTTC. Translated, it gives CASSPPGGGTYEQYF.

The gene calls are TRBV10-3 and TRBJ1-2; maybe TRBD1 (6 bases). The CDR3 runs to 14 residues. V was pared by 6 bases and J by 10 bases, with 21 bases between. Germline V gives CDR1 ENHRY, CDR2 SYGVKD. The CDR3 region has the DNA TGTGCCATCAGGGTGCGGACAGATGGCTGGGACTACACCTTC. Translation: CAIRVRTDGWDYTF.

V and J are TRBV6-1 and TRBJ2-3, with 12 bases matching TRBD2. This CDR3 has 17 residues. CDR1 MNHNS and CDR2 SASEGT come from the germline V gene. J lost 6 bases, V lost 2 bases, and 9 bases had no gene match. The chain's CDR3 is CASSEMGGLAGGDTQYF. The CDR3 region has the DNA TGTGCCAGCAGTGAAATGGGGGGTCTAGCGGGAGGGGATACGCAGTATTTT.

The V and J genes are TRBV4-3 and TRBJ2-1; 11 bases fit TRBD2. Looked up from germline, CDR1 is LGHNA and CDR2 is YSLEER. This CDR3 has 15 amino acids. Trimming removed 4 bases from V and 4 bases from J; junction bases left unmatched: 3. Here the CDR3 DNA reads TGCGCCAGCAGCCGAGTAGCGGGGGGGTACAATGAGCAGTTCTTC. It translates to CASSRVAGGYNEQFF.

The CDR3 nucleotides read TGCAGTGCTAGTCGGGGGTGGAGGCGACCTATGGGGAACACTGAAGCTTTCTTT. This encodes CSASRGWRRPMGNTEAFF. This rearrangement joins TRBV20-1 to TRBJ1-1; a possible D gene is TRBD1 (5 bases). Between the trimmed V and J ends, which lost 3 bases and 1 base, there was a span of 24 bases. CDR3 length: 18 amino acids. Germline values: CDR1 DFQATT, CDR2 SNEGSKA (reference sequence).

The chain has TRBV3-1 (or the pseudogene TRBV3-2) and TRBJ2-3; TRBD2 matches at 11 bases. Trimming removed 4 bases from V and 2 bases from J; junction bases left unmatched: 2. CDR1 is LGHDT, CDR2 YNNKEL, per germline (reference sequence). This CDR3 is 15 amino acids long. This CDR3 is CASSPSGGFTDTQYF. The CDR3 nucleotides read TGTGCCAGCAGCCCTAGCGGGGGGTTCACAGATACGCAGTATTTT.

This clone was observed a single time. The genes are TRBV6-5 and TRBJ1-2; perhaps TRBD1 as D (6 bases). Germline V gene sequence: CDR1 MNHEY, CDR2 SVGAGI. CDR3 size: 14 residues. V was shortened by 0 bases and J by 7 bases, with 12 bases between the two germline ends. The CDR3 loop reads CASSYSHRAGGYTF. The CDR3 DNA is TGTGCCAGCAGTTACTCGCACAGGGCAGGTGGCTACACCTTC.

The chain joins TRBV7-2 to TRBJ2-7; 10 bases are shared with TRBD2. CDR1 SGHTA and CDR2 FQGNSA come from the germline V gene. Trimming removed 7 bases from V and 0 bases from J; junction bases left unmatched: 6. The CDR3 is 15 residues long. The CDR3 region has the DNA TGTGCCAGCACCTATAGCGGGGGGTTCTCCTACGAGCAGTACTTC. The encoded protein is CASTYSGGFSYEQYF.

The chain couples TRBV6-5 to TRBJ2-3; TRBD2 aligns across 7 bases. Germline V gene sequence: CDR1 MNHEY, CDR2 SVGAGI. V shed 8 bases, J shed 6 bases, and the junction held 11 bases outside the gene matches. CDR3 length equals 14 residues. CDR3 sequence reads: CASRDYGRWDTQYF. The CDR3 bases are TGTGCCAGCCGGGACTACGGGAGATGGGATACGCAGTATTTT.

This chain uses TRBV24-1 with TRBJ1-1; D is perhaps TRBD1 (5 bases). V was shortened by 3 bases and J by 1 base, with 8 bases between the two germline ends. Germline V CDR1 and CDR2: KGHDR, SFDVKD. The CDR3 runs to 14 residues. Here the CDR3 reads CATSDGAENTEAFF. The CDR3 DNA reads as TGTGCCACCAGTGATGGGGCAGAGAACACTGAAGCTTTCTTT.